The entry below describes one TCR beta chain. This specimen belongs to a study of T cells after yellow fever vaccination. 5'RACE template switching produced TCR cDNA carrying a universal primer site and UMIs. A single record per CDR3 protein comes from TCRdb applying MiXCR to the 5' RACE reads. The table lists hundreds of thousands of distinct CDR3 sequences, around 12% of them singletons. The receptor comes from a man younger than 35 who received the YFV17D yellow fever vaccine. The starting material was CD4+ T cells sorted from PBMCs, obtained 15 days after the yellow fever booster vaccination.

The CDR3: CASSLGGGGQEGEQFF. DNA for the CDR3: TGTGCCAGCAGCTTAGGCGGCGGGGGGCAGGAAGGTGAGCAGTTCTTC. The V and J genes are TRBV7-6 and TRBJ2-1; 8 bases fit TRBD2. Trimming at V came to 1 base and at J to 9 bases, leaving 11 bases not matched to a gene. The germline V gene has CDR1 SGHVS and CDR2 FNYEAQ. The CDR3 is 16 amino acids.